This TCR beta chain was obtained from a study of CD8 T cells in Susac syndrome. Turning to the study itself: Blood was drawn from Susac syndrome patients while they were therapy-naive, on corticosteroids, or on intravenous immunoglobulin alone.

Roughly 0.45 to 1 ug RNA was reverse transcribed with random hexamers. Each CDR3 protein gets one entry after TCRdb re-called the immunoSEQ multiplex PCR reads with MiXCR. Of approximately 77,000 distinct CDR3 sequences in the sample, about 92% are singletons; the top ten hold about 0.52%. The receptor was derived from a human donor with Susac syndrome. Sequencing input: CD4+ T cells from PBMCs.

The CDR3 reads CASSQRQGAEAFF. The CDR3 DNA sequence: TGTGCCAGCAGCCAACGACAGGGGGCTGAAGCTTTCTTT. This sequence joins TRBV3-1 and TRBJ1-1, with 9 bases matching TRBD1. Trimming took 2 bases from V and 6 from J; bases not matched to a gene: 1. Germline V gene data show CDR1 as LGHDT and CDR2 as YNNKEL (reference sequence). The CDR3 is 13 amino acids.